This T cell receptor (beta chain) was sequenced in a study of PD-1 blockade in classical Hodgkin lymphoma. Study outcomes and limitations: Lower baseline TCR diversity marked trial partial responders and progressors.

The germline CDR1 and CDR2 sequences are SGHAT and FQNNGV. Trimming removed 5 bases at V and 4 bases at J, with 12 bases between. This CDR3 has 13 residues. Assay used: immunoSEQ multiplex PCR; TCRdb lists only in-frame clones, some missing. The sample includes tens of thousands of clones, roughly nine tenths of them seen just once. Every single patient, without exception, relapsed after autologous stem cell transplantation, and brentuximab vedotin exposure varied. For this clone: Its antigen remains unknown.

The chain has TRBV11-2 and TRBJ2-7; the D is unclear. Sample: peripheral blood mononuclear cells (PBMCs), taken before the second cycle of nivolumab. This sequence was found in a human donor with classical Hodgkin lymphoma. CDR3 DNA: TGTGCCAGCAGCCAGAGTCCACATTACGAGCAGTACTTC. Protein product: CASSQSPHYEQYF.